This T cell receptor (beta chain) was obtained from a study of OX40 agonist ivuxolimab in advanced cancers. As for the study in general: Patients received the agonistic anti-OX40 (CD134) antibody ivuxolimab. Eligibility admitted prior anti-PD-1, anti-PD-L1 or anti-CTLA-4 therapy; about 39% had some. Every 2 weeks, patients received ivuxolimab intravenously, dosed at 0.01 to 10 mg/kg. Study results and caveats: Antigen targets of the expanded peripheral T cells went undetermined.

The repertoire was sequenced with immunoSEQ multiplex PCR; TCRdb's copy has only in-frame clones and lacks some. The sample records about 85,000 clones, around four fifths being singletons. With regard to this clone: Antigen: not known.

With V trimmed by 6 bases and J by 0 bases, 13 bases remained unmatched. Germline loops: CDR1 SNHLY, CDR2 FYNNEI. This CDR3 has 17 amino acids. Sequences were derived from CD4+ or CD8+ T cells sorted from blood, sampled in a trial of the OX40 agonist ivuxolimab. The sequence was collected from an adult with an advanced solid tumor such as melanoma, head and neck, liver or kidney cancer. The V call is TRBV2, the J call TRBJ1-1, with 7 bases aligning to TRBD1. CDR3 nucleotide sequence: TGTGCCAGCAGGCCCCACCGGTGGGACAGTATGAACACTGAAGCTTTCTTT. Translating it yields CASRPHRWDSMNTEAFF.